The clone carrying this TCR beta chain was observed a few times. This sample stems from a study of beta chain features in type 1 diabetes. CDR1 is MNHNY, CDR2 SVGAGI, per germline (reference sequence). The V end was cut by 6 bases, the J end by 0 bases, with 9 bases between. CDR3 size: 13 residues. Every bit of the isolated RNA underwent reverse transcription, so sequencing read expressed TCRB transcripts. The table came from immunoSEQ multiplex PCR; TCRdb's copy has only in-frame clones and leaves some out. The data show about 340,000 clones, with around 7.6% seen just once and less than 0.45% held by the top ten.

The chain couples TRBV6-6 to TRBJ2-7; no definite D call. The origin of this receptor is a woman aged 18-29 years in good health. Sample: central memory CD4+ T cells from blood. CDR3 sequence: CASRIWNSYEQYF. In DNA, the CDR3 is TGTGCCAGCAGGATCTGGAACTCCTACGAGCAGTACTTC.